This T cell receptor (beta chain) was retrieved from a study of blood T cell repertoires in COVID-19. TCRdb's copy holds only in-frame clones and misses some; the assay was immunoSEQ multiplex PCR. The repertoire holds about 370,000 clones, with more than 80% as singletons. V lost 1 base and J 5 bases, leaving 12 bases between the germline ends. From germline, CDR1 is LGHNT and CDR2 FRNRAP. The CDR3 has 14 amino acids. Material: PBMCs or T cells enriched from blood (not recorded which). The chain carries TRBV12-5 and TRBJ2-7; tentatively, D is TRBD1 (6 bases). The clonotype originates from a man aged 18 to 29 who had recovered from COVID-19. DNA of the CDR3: TGTGCTAGTGGTTTGGACAGGGTTCCCCACGAGCAGTACTTC. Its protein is CASGLDRVPHEQYF.